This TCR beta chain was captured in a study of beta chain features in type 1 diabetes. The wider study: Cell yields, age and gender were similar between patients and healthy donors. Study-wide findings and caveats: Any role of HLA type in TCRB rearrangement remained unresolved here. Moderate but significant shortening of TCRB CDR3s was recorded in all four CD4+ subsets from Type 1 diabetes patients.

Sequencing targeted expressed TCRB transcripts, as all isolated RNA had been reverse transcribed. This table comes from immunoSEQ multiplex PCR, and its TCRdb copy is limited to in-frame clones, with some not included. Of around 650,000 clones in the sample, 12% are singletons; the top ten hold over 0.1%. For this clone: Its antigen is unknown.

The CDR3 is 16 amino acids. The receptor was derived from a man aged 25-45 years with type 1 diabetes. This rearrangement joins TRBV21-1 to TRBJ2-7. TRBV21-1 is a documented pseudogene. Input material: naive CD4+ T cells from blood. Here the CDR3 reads CASSKAPDGNSYEQYF. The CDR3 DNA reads TGTGCCAGCAGCAAAGCCCCGGACGGAAACTCCTACGAGCAGTACTTC.